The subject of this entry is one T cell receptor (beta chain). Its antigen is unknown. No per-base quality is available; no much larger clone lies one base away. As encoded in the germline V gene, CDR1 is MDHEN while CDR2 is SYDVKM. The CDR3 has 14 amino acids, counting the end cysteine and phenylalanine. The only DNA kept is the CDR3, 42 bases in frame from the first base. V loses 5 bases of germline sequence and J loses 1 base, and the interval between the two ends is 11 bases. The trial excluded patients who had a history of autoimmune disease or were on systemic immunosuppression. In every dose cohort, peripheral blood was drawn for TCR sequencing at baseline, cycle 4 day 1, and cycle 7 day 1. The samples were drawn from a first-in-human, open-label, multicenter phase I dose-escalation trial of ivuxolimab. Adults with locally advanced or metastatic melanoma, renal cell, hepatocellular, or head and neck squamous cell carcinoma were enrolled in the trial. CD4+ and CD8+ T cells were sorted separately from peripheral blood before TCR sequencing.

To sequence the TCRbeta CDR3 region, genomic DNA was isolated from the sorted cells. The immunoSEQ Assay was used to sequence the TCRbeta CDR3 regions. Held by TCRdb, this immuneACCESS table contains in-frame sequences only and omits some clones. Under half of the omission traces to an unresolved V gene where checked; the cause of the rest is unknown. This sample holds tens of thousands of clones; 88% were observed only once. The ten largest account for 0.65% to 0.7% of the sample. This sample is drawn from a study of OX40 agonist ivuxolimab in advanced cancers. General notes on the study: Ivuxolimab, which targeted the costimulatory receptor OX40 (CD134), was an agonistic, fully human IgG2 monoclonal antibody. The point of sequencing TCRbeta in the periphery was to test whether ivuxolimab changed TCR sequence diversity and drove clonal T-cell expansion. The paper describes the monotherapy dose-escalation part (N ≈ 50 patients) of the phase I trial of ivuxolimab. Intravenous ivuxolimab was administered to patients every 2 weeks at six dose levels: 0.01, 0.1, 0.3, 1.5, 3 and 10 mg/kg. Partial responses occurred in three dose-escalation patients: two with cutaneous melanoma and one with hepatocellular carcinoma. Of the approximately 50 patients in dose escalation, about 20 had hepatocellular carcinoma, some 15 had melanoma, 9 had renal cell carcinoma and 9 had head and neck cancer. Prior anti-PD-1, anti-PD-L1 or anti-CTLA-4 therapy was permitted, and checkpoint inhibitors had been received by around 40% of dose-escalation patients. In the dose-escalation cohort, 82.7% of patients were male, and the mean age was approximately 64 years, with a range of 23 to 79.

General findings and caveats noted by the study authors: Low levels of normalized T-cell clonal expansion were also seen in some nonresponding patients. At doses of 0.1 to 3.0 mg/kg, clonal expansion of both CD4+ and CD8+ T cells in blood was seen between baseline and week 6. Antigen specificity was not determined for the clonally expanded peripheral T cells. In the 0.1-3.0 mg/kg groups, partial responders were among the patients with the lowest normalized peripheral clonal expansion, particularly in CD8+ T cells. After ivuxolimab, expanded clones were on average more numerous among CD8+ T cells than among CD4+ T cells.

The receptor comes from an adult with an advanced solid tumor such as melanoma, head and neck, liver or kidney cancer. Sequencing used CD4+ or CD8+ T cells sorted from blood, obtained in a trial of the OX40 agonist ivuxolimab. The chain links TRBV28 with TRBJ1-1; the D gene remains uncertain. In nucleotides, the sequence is TGTGCCAGCAGTCTTAATTGGGCGAACACTGAAGCTTTCTTT. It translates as CASSLNWANTEAFF.